This entry features one T cell receptor beta chain sequence. The table lists this clonotype with many counts. Its antigen is currently not known. Nothing much larger sits one base from this clone, and base qualities are not available. This record belongs to a study of T cells in Graves' hyperthyroidism and ophthalmopathy (dated by TCRdb to about 2019). Regarding the research as a whole: Peripheral blood was sampled at the time of initial diagnosis, prior to any treatment. A discovery cohort of 95 to 100 patients, approximately 44 with Graves' ophthalmopathy and about 60 with stable Graves' hyperthyroidism, was used to find distinguishing TCR V-J signatures. Whether ophthalmopathy could be predicted prospectively was tested in an independent validation cohort made up of roughly 19 hyperthyroidism patients plus 17 patients who later progressed to ophthalmopathy. The roughly 94 discovery patients were randomly divided into training and test sets at a 7:3 ratio. In addition, the study compared T-cell repertoires in thyroid tissue and in blood from about six Graves' hyperthyroidism patients. Following sampling, methimazole starting at 30 mg daily was given to hyperthyroidism patients, and high-dose intravenous methylprednisolone was given to ophthalmopathy patients. The paper reports TCR Vbeta CDR3 sequencing of more than 120 peripheral blood samples: approximately 41 ophthalmopathy, roughly 80 hyperthyroidism and approximately 17 progressor patients.

The TCR beta CDR3 regions were amplified from RNA transcripts. The first round of RT-PCR for the TCR CDR3 was performed with the HTBI primer set and the Qiagen OneStep RT-PCR kit. Libraries were constructed in a second round of multiplex PCR, after which size selection and purification were performed. Sequencing of the libraries was done on an Illumina HiSeq2000 using paired-end 100 bp reads. For the original study's pipeline: SOAPnuke was used to process the raw data, throwing out any read that contained adapters or uncalled bases, had a mean Phred below 15, or lacked an exact constant-primer or identifier match. High-quality paired reads were merged using COPE v1.2.5, and each unique nucleotide sequence was defined as a clonotype. MiTCR v1.1 was used to align clonotypes to the IMGT TRBV, TRBD and TRBJ reference segments. Only V-J combinations with frequency above 0.0001, covering about 99% of repertoires, were analysed. A TCS score was defined as the ratio between F50 (clonal expansion) and ExV (chaos), using BLOSUM62-based TCRdist between CDR3 peptides within each V-J. Welch's t-statistics and random forest reduced around 550 V-J features to 13, which were used in a naive Bayes classifier (R e1071). The Morisita-Horn index was used to measure how similar the thyroid and blood repertoires were. The raw public reads went through TCRdb reprocessing: fastp at Q25, MiXCR clone calling, in-frame beta chains kept. Rows merge per CDR3 protein into single entries with the most common DNA and genes. TCRdb's processing, not the authors' own work, is the source of the V and J calls. The sample has around 100,000 distinct CDR3 sequences on record, about half of them singletons. About a quarter of the sample is taken by the ten largest.

The paper's findings and limits, for the study overall: Most expanded thyroid clonotypes (frequency above 0.001) were also found in blood, which suggests that blood repertoires may mirror thyroid immune responses. In validation, the model predicted progression to ophthalmopathy a median of 6.5 months before onset, with roughly 70% sensitivity and 72.22% specificity. In cross-validation, a model built on a 13 V-J signature told ophthalmopathy apart from stable hyperthyroidism with 85% to 90% sensitivity and around 84% specificity, and in testing the same model reached 80%/75%. No statistical method was used to set the sample size in advance, and investigators knew the group allocation.

A patient counted as having stable Graves' hyperthyroidism if no progression to ophthalmopathy occurred over 18 months of follow-up. Hyperthyroidism patients were newly diagnosed, had a disease duration of under 2 months, and were aged 18 to 65 years. The study excluded patients with uncontrolled infections, other autoimmune diseases, pregnancy or lactation. Diagnoses were based on clinical symptoms, serum thyroxine and TRAb, thyroid ultrasound and orbital computed tomography. Ficoll-Paque density gradient centrifugation was used to isolate PBMCs from 8.5 to 10 ml of fresh peripheral blood. Total RNA was extracted using Trizol reagent, and RNA quality was assessed on an Agilent 2100 Bioanalyzer. Germline trimming: 5 bases from V, 5 bases from J; junction bases outside gene matches: 6. The CDR3 goes from the cysteine to the phenylalanine over 14 residues. Only CDR3 DNA remains: 42 bases, in frame from the first base.

The sample taken for sequencing was blood. This clonotype was obtained from a man in his forties with Graves' hyperthyroidism. The sequence joins TRBV12-3 or TRBV12-4 to TRBJ2-1; TRBD1 lines up with 7 middle nucleotides. DNA sequence: TGTGCCAGCAGTCCATCGGGACAGAACAATGAGCAGTTCTTC. Translation gives CASSPSGQNNEQFF.